What follows are 17 T cell receptor beta chains derived from one specimen sequenced in a study of spatial heterogeneity in lung cancer. Regarding time point: sample taken at primary tumor resection. Whole RNA came from tumor, nontumor lung or frozen PBMC and was sequenced without being sorted. One entry per CDR3 protein results from TCRdb running MiXCR on the 5' RACE reads. The sample has approximately 20,000 distinct CDR3 sequences; 3.5% to 5% are singletons. Specimen: PBMCs, collected at surgery. These receptors were taken from a male donor with early-stage non-small cell lung cancer.

This clonotype has ten or more counts. The chain employs TRBV11-1 and TRBJ2-1; 7 bases are shared with TRBD1. CDR1 and CDR2 from the germline V gene are SGHAT and FQDESV (reference sequence). The CDR3 has 15 amino acids. Trimming took 5 bases from V and 8 from J; bases not matched to a gene: 12. In nucleotides, the CDR3 is TGTGCCAGCAGCAGCACCTCGGGACAGAAACATGAGCAGTTCTTC. This gives the protein CASSSTSGQKHEQFF.

By sample fraction, this clonotype is medium-sized. V and J are TRBV12-3 or TRBV12-4 and TRBJ2-2; D gene ambiguous. Deletions cut 2 bases from V and 6 bases from J, with 1 base between. The CDR3 is 11 residues long. The CDR3 region is CASSLSGELFF. The DNA of the CDR3 is TGTGCCAGCAGTTTATCCGGGGAGCTGTTTTTT.

This clonotype showed up many times. The rearrangement links TRBV6-5 to TRBJ2-5, with 9 bases fitting TRBD1. CDR3 size: 16 residues. The germline V gene has CDR1 MNHEY and CDR2 SVGAGI. Trimming took 2 bases from V and 4 from J; bases not matched to a gene: 8. The chain's CDR3 is CASSYRDRVGLETQYF. The CDR3 DNA sequence: TGTGCCAGCAGTTACCGGGACAGGGTAGGACTAGAGACCCAGTACTTC.

This clonotype was detected ten times or more. The chain uses TRBV29-1 and TRBJ2-1; D possibly matches TRBD1 or TRBD2 (5 bases each). The V gene's germline CDR1 is SQVTM and CDR2 ANQGSEA. V was trimmed by 6 bases and J by 4 bases, leaving 13 bases between them. The CDR3 has 13 amino acids. CDR3 sequence: CSVGVQEYNEQFF. The CDR3 DNA follows: TGCAGCGTGGGGGTCCAGGAATACAATGAGCAGTTCTTC.

The chain couples TRBV24-1 to TRBJ1-2; D is ambiguous. Trimming took off 1 base at V and 1 base at J, with 3 bases between the two ends. The CDR3 totals 13 residues. Germline loops: CDR1 KGHDR, CDR2 SFDVKD. The CDR3 loop reads CATSDFRNYGYTF. The CDR3 bases are TGTGCCACCAGTGATTTCCGTAACTATGGCTACACCTTC.

This rearrangement joins TRBV4-2 to TRBJ2-7; a possible D gene is TRBD1 (5 bases). Germline V gene data show CDR1 as LGHNA and CDR2 as YNFKEQ. The length of the CDR3 is 12 residues. Trimming cost V 4 bases and J 4 bases, with 8 bases left between them. The chain's CDR3 is CASSPQGYEQYF. CDR3 DNA: TGTGCCAGCAGCCCCCAGGGATACGAGCAGTACTTC.

This clonotype was seen at least ten times. The chain links TRBV11-2 to TRBJ2-5; 8 bases match TRBD1. The CDR3 extends over 15 amino acids. CDR1 is SGHAT and CDR2 is FQNNGV in the germline V gene. V lost 3 bases, J lost 5 bases, and 8 bases stayed unmatched. The DNA of the CDR3 is TGTGCCAGCAGCTTTAACAGGGGGAACTCGGAGACCCAGTACTTC. Encoded protein: CASSFNRGNSETQYF.

In its sample, this clonotype was seen many times. CDR3 loop: CASSLYGPGKETQYF. The CDR3 nucleotides are TGTGCCAGCAGCTTATACGGACCCGGGAAAGAGACCCAGTACTTC. The chain recombines TRBV7-2 with TRBJ2-5; D perhaps matches TRBD2 (5 bases). CDR1 is SGHTA, CDR2 FQGNSA, per germline. Trimming left V 2 bases short and J 3 bases short, with 13 bases between. This CDR3 is 15 amino acids long.

This clonotype was observed many times. The chain employs TRBV3-1 and TRBJ1-4, with no clear D. The CDR3 has 14 residues. Germline-derived CDR1 and CDR2 are LGHDT and YNNKEL (reference sequence). V was cut by 2 bases and J by 3 bases, with 7 bases left in between. The CDR3 DNA follows: TGTGCCAGCAGCCAAAGGACCGCTAATGAAAAACTGTTTTTT. Translated: CASSQRTANEKLFF.

The chain joins TRBV11-2 to TRBJ2-1, with TRBD1 identical over 9 bases. Germline values: CDR1 SGHAT, CDR2 FQNNGV. V was clipped by 2 bases and J by 8 bases; unmatched bases: 7. The CDR3 runs 15 residues. CDR3 protein: CASSLTTGGWDEQFF. The CDR3 DNA is TGTGCCAGCAGCTTAACGACAGGGGGGTGGGATGAGCAGTTCTTC.

Relative to its sample, this clonotype is medium-sized. The chain recombines TRBV28 with TRBJ2-5; D not certain. Germline V gives CDR1 MDHEN, CDR2 SYDVKM. V lost 2 bases, J lost 2 bases, and 12 bases lay in between. This CDR3 is built from 15 residues. The DNA for the CDR3 is TGTGCCAGCAGTTTACTACGGAGAGAGCAAGAGACCCAGTACTTC. This gives the protein CASSLLRREQETQYF.

This clonotype was counted many times. The chain links TRBV5-1 to TRBJ2-3; TRBD2 matches 10 bases. The germline gives CDR1 SGHRS, CDR2 YFSETQ. V lost 2 bases to trimming and J lost 2 bases; unmatched junction nucleotides: 2. CDR3 size: 15 residues. CDR3 in amino acids: CASSLLAGNTDTQYF. DNA of the CDR3: TGCGCCAGCAGCTTACTAGCGGGGAACACAGATACGCAGTATTTT.

This clonotype occurred many times. The chain recombines TRBV19 with TRBJ2-7; 8 positions match TRBD1. This CDR3 region has 13 residues. The V gene's germline CDR1 is LNHDA and CDR2 SQIVND (reference sequence). Trimming took 5 bases from V and 3 from J; bases not matched to a gene: 3. For the CDR3, the DNA is TGTGCCAGTAGTCCAGGGGGCGGCTACGAGCAGTACTTC. Translating gives CASSPGGGYEQYF.

This clonotype was observed at least ten times. The chain links TRBV20-1 to TRBJ1-2, with a tentative D call TRBD1 (6 bases). Germline values: CDR1 DFQATT, CDR2 SNEGSKA (reference sequence). Trimming removed 4 bases from V and 8 bases from J, with 14 bases in between. The CDR3 loop spans 12 amino acids. CDR3 nucleotide sequence: TGCAGTGCTACCCGAGGGGGTCGAGGCTACACCTTC. Translating gives CSATRGGRGYTF.

The chain links TRBV14 to TRBJ1-6; possibly TRBD1 for D (6 bases). Germline lookup yields CDR1 SGHDN and CDR2 FVKESK. The CDR3 totals 15 residues. V lost 3 bases, J lost 8 bases, and 14 bases lay in between. The CDR3 nucleotides read TGTGCCAGCAGCCAGATAGGGGGGGTTGATTCACCCCTCCACTTT. Residues: CASSQIGGVDSPLHF.

This clonotype was picked up many times. The chain joins TRBV10-1 to TRBJ2-1; 7 positions match TRBD2. CDR1 and CDR2 from the germline V gene are WNHNN and SYGVQD (reference sequence). CDR3 length: 15 amino acids. V was pared by 2 bases and J by 8 bases, with 9 bases of the junction left unmatched. CDR3: CASSEIGRERDEQFF. The DNA of the CDR3 is TGCGCCAGCAGTGAGATTGGGCGGGAGAGAGATGAGCAGTTCTTC.

The chain employs TRBV12-3 or TRBV12-4 and TRBJ2-7; 10 bases align to TRBD2. The CDR3 sequence is 13 residues long. Trimming took 5 bases from V and 3 from J; bases not matched to a gene: 1. CDR3 bases: TGTGCCAGCAGTCCTAGCGGGGGCTACGAGCAGTACTTC. It is translated as CASSPSGGYEQYF.